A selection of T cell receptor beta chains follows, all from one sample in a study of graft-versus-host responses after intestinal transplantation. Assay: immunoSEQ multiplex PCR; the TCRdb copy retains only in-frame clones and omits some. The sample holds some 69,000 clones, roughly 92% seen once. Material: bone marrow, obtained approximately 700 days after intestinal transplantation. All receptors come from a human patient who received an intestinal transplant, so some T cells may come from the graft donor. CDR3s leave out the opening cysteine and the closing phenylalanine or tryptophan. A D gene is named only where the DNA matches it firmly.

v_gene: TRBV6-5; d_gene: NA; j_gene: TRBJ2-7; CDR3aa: ASSYSQVSYEQY
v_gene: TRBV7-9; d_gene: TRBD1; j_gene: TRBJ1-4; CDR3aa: ASRAPGQQKLF
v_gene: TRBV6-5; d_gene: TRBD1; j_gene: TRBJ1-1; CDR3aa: ASRRTGTDTEAF
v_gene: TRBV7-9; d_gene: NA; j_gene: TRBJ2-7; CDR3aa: ASSLAGVEQY
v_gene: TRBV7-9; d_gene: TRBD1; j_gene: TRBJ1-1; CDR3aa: ASSLGTGGPTEAF
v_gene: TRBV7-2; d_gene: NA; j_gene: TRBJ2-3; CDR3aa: ASSYTDTQY
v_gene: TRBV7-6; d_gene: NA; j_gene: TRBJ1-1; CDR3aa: ASSLGPLNTEAF
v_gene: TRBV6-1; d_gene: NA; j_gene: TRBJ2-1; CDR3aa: ASSEILAAYNEQF
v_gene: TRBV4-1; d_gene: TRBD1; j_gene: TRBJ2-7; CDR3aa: ASSLGQGTYEQY
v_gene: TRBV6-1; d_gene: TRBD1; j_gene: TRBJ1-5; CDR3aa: ASRRTGGLQPQH
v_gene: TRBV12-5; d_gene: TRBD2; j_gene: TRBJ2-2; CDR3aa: ASVLGLAGATGELF
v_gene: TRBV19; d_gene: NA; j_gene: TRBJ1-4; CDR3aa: ASSISGSDPVLWTTNEKLF
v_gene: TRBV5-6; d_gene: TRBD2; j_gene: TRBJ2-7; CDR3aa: ASIPGRLAGDGYEQY
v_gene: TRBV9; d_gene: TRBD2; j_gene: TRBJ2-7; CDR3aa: ASSVEGLAREQY
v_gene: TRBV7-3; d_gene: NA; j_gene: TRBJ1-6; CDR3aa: ASSQTGHYNSPLH
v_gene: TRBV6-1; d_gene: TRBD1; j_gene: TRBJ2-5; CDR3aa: ASRRGQVQETQY
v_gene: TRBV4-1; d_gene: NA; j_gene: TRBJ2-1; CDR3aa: ASSQGVHRASKWGSDEQF
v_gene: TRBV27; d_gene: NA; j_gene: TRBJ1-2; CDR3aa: ASSSGGLNGYT
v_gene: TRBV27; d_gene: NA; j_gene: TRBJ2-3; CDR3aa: ASSPPGMETDTQY
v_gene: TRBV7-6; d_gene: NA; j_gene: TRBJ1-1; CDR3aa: ASSLLQGDEAF
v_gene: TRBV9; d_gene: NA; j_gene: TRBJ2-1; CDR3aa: ASSPRGLEQF
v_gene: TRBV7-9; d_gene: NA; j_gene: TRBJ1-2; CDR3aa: ASSFGTGSREGYT
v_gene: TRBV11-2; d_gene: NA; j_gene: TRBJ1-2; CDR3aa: ASSLVSYGYT
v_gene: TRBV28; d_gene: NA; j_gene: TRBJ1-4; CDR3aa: ASSFSVGPGPTPNREKLF
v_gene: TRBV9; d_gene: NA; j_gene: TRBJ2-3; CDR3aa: ASNRAGPGDTDTQY
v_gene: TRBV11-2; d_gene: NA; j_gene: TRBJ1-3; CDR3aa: ASSLGVGNTIY
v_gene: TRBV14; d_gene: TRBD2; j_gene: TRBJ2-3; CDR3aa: ASSLRSGVGTDTQY
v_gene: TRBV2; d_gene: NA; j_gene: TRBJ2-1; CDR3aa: ASSQAATEQF
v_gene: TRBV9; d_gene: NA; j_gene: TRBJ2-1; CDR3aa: ASSVGWGGYNEQF
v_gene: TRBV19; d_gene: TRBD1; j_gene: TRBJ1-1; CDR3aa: ASNNRGDTEAF
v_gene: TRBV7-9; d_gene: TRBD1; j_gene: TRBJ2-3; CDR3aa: ASSMGQGTDTQY
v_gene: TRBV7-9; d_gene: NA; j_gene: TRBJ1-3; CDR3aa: ASSLYLHSGNTIY
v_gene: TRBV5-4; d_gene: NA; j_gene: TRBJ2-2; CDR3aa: ASSLSVAGELF
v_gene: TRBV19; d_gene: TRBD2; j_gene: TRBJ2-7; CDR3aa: ASSMFLSGLDSSYEQY
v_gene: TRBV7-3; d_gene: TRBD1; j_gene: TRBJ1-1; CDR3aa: ASSTTGGPNTEAF
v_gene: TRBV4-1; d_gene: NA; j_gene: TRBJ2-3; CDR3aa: ASSAPIPSRTDTQY
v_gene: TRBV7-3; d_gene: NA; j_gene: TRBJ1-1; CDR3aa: ASSLRPKGTEAF
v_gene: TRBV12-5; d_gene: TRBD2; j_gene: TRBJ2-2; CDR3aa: ASGPSLAGNTGELF
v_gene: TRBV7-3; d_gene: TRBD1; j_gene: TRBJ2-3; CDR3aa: ASSQGQGADTQY
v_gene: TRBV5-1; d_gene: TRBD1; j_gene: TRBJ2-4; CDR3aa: ASSPGQGAAKNIQY
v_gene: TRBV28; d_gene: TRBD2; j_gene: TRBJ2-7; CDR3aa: ASSFVRGRTSGSYEQY
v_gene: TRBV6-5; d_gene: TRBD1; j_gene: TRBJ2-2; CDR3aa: ASSYDRGNTGELF
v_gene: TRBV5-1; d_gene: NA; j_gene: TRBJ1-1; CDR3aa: ASSLERTAREAF
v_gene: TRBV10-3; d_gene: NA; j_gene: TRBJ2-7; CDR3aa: AISDGSYEQY
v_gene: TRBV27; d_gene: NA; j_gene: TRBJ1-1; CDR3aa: ASSRGMNTEAF
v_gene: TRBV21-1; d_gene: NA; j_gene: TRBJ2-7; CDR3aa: ASSGKDLLEQY
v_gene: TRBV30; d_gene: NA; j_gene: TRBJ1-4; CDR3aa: AWSVRAVTNEKLF
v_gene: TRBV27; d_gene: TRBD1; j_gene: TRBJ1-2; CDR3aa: ASSVTGVWGYT
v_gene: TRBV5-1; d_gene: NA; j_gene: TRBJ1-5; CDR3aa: ASSLGGTENQPQH